A selection of T cell receptor beta chains follows, all from one sample in a study of blood T cell repertoires in COVID-19. This table comes from immunoSEQ multiplex PCR, and its TCRdb copy is limited to in-frame clones, with some not included. The table lists about 43,000 clones, roughly 87% of them singletons. The sequencing sample was made of peripheral blood. Source of these receptors: a woman aged 80 or older with active COVID-19. CDR3s include the opening cysteine and the closing phenylalanine or tryptophan. The order of the fields is clone size, V gene, J gene, D gene, CDR3 length, CDR3 protein, CDR3 DNA. A D gene is named only where the DNA matches it firmly. Clone size is stated in some rows and not others, as once, few, many or a class when expanded.

-,TRBV15,TRBJ2-1,-,14,CATSSSRDYNEQFF,TGTGCCACCAGCTCTAGCCGGGACTACAATGAGCAGTTCTTC
once,TRBV6-1,TRBJ2-7,-,14,CASSELGLSYEQYF,TGTGCCAGCAGTGAATTGGGACTGTCCTACGAGCAGTACTTC
-,TRBV7-3,TRBJ2-1,-,13,CASSSPTLNEQFF,TGTGCCAGCAGCTCTCCAACTTTAAATGAGCAGTTCTTC
-,TRBV30,TRBJ2-3,TRBD2,16,CAWKALAGARTDTQYF,TGTGCCTGGAAGGCCCTAGCGGGGGCTCGCACAGATACGCAGTATTTT
-,TRBV30,TRBJ1-2,-,13,CAWSVARNYGYTF,TGTGCCTGGAGTGTAGCACGGAACTATGGCTACACCTTC
-,TRBV2,TRBJ2-7,TRBD1,13,CASKRDRGNEQYF,TGTGCCAGCAAAAGGGACAGGGGAAACGAGCAGTACTTC
-,TRBV28,TRBJ2-3,TRBD2,15,CASSERGGETDTQYF,TGTGCCAGCAGTGAGCGGGGGGGCGAAACAGATACGCAGTATTTT
-,TRBV28,TRBJ2-7,-,14,CASSLPRVPYEQYF,TGTGCCAGCAGTCTCCCCCGGGTCCCCTACGAGCAGTACTTC
once,TRBV24-1,TRBJ2-1,TRBD1,15,CATSERQGVYNEQFF,TGTGCCACCAGTGAAAGACAGGGAGTCTACAATGAGCAGTTCTTC
-,TRBV5-4,TRBJ2-5,TRBD1,13,CASSIDRDETQYF,TGTGCCAGCAGTATTGACAGGGATGAGACCCAGTACTTC
-,TRBV6-2/TRBV6-3,TRBJ2-7,-,11,CASSYPREQYF,TGTGCCAGCAGTTACCCGCGGGAGCAGTACTTC
-,TRBV3-1/TRBV3-2,TRBJ1-6,TRBD1,16,CASSPRWTGKESPLHF,TGTGCCAGCAGCCCCCGCTGGACAGGGAAGGAATCACCCCTCCACTTT
few,TRBV2,TRBJ2-2,TRBD2,15,CASSVLAGDTGELFF,TGTGCCAGCAGTGTACTAGCGGGGGACACCGGGGAGCTGTTTTTT
-,TRBV2,TRBJ1-5,TRBD1,13,CASNSGGGQPQHF,TGTGCCAGCAATTCAGGGGGCGGTCAGCCCCAGCATTTT
-,TRBV7-9,TRBJ2-3,-,14,CASDEAGSADTQYF,TGTGCCAGCGACGAAGCCGGGAGCGCAGATACGCAGTATTTT
-,TRBV18,TRBJ2-5,-,16,CASSPRRDQAHETQYF,TGTGCCAGCTCACCAAGGCGGGACCAGGCGCATGAGACCCAGTACTTC
-,TRBV28,TRBJ1-3,-,15,CASSLLIGAGNTIYF,TGTGCCAGCAGTTTATTAATCGGGGCTGGAAACACCATATATTTT
-,TRBV5-1,TRBJ2-1,TRBD1,15,CASSPGQGAYNEQFF,TGCGCCAGCAGCCCAGGACAGGGGGCCTACAATGAGCAGTTCTTC
-,TRBV5-8,TRBJ1-5,-,15,CASSFGQHSNQPQHF,TGTGCCAGCAGCTTTGGACAGCATAGCAATCAGCCCCAGCATTTT
-,TRBV9,TRBJ2-1,TRBD1,14,CASSVAGTVNEQFF,TGTGCCAGCAGCGTAGCTGGGACAGTCAATGAGCAGTTCTTC
-,TRBV2,TRBJ2-7,TRBD1,14,CASSEGQATYEQYF,TGTGCCAGCAGTGAGGGACAGGCAACCTACGAGCAGTACTTC
-,TRBV3-1/TRBV3-2,TRBJ2-7,TRBD1,17,CASSQEAPGQGTYEQYF,TGTGCCAGCAGCCAAGAGGCTCCGGGACAGGGGACATACGAGCAGTACTTC
once,TRBV6-2/TRBV6-3,TRBJ1-1,-,15,CASSYSLVRNTEAFF,TGTGCCAGCAGTTACTCGCTTGTTAGGAACACTGAAGCTTTCTTT
-,TRBV9,TRBJ1-2,TRBD1,14,CASSPDRGEYGYTF,TGTGCCAGCAGCCCGGACAGGGGAGAATATGGCTACACCTTC
-,TRBV28,TRBJ2-1,TRBD2,15,CASRLAGGGNNEQFF,TGTGCCAGCAGATTAGCGGGGGGAGGCAACAATGAGCAGTTCTTC
-,TRBV28,TRBJ1-1,TRBD1,16,CASSSTPGQLNTEAFF,TGTGCCAGCAGTTCAACCCCGGGACAGCTAAACACTGAAGCTTTCTTT
-,TRBV7-2,TRBJ2-4,TRBD2,15,CASSGTSGAGNIQYF,TGTGCCAGCAGCGGGACTAGCGGGGCCGGGAACATTCAGTACTTC
-,TRBV30,TRBJ2-7,-,15,CAWTTTGGPHREQYF,TGTGCCTGGACCACAACCGGGGGGCCCCACCGAGAGCAGTACTTC
-,TRBV6-1,TRBJ1-1,-,13,CASSDRMDTEAFF,TGTGCCAGCAGTGACAGAATGGACACTGAAGCTTTCTTT
-,TRBV18,TRBJ1-5,-,13,CASSRSRDQPQHF,TGTGCCAGCTCCCGCTCTAGAGATCAGCCCCAGCATTTT
-,TRBV3-1/TRBV3-2,TRBJ2-7,TRBD2,12,CASSSTSDEQYF,TGTGCCAGCAGCTCTACTAGCGACGAGCAGTACTTC
once,TRBV6-5,TRBJ2-2,TRBD2,15,CATVDSGGAAGELFF,TGTGCCACCGTGGATAGCGGGGGGGCGGCCGGGGAGCTGTTTTTT
-,TRBV6-6,TRBJ1-1,TRBD1,15,CASSQRQGAFTEAFF,TGTGCCAGCAGTCAAAGACAGGGGGCTTTTACTGAAGCTTTCTTT
-,TRBV4-3,TRBJ2-7,TRBD1,16,CASSQGHRDRAHEQYF,TGCGCCAGCAGCCAAGGACACCGGGACAGGGCCCACGAGCAGTACTTC
-,TRBV11-3,TRBJ2-1,-,14,CASSPGTNYNEQFF,TGTGCCAGCAGCCCGGGGACAAATTACAATGAGCAGTTCTTC
-,TRBV9,TRBJ2-5,TRBD1,14,CASSRTGGEETQYF,TGTGCCAGCAGCCGGACAGGGGGCGAGGAGACCCAGTACTTC
-,TRBV4-1,TRBJ1-1,-,11,CASSRAGEAFF,TGCGCCAGCAGCCGCGCGGGGGAAGCTTTCTTT
-,TRBV11-2,TRBJ1-5,-,13,CASSLSSYQPQHF,TGTGCCAGCAGCTTATCCAGTTATCAGCCCCAGCATTTT
-,TRBV3-1/TRBV3-2,TRBJ1-2,TRBD1,13,CASSRTGGGQHTF,TGTGCCAGCAGCCGGACAGGGGGCGGGCAGCACACCTTC
-,TRBV2,TRBJ1-1,-,13,CASSHGDRSEAFF,TGTGCCAGCAGCCACGGCGACAGGTCTGAAGCTTTCTTT
-,TRBV5-1,TRBJ2-5,TRBD2,15,CASRLAAGGKETQYF,TGCGCCAGCCGGTTGGCAGCGGGGGGGAAAGAGACCCAGTACTTC
-,TRBV11-2,TRBJ2-7,TRBD2,16,CASSLVRSGGPYEQYF,TGTGCCAGCAGCTTAGTACGTAGCGGGGGACCCTACGAGCAGTACTTC
-,TRBV14,TRBJ2-7,-,15,CASSQGTLTVYEQYF,TGTGCCAGCAGCCAAGGGACCTTGACAGTCTACGAGCAGTACTTC
-,TRBV6-6,TRBJ1-6,-,13,CASSSDRLSPLHF,TGTGCCAGCAGTTCTGACAGGCTCTCACCCCTCCACTTT
-,TRBV11-2,TRBJ1-3,TRBD1,18,CASSLDRGRGPSGNTIYF,TGTGCCAGCAGCTTAGATAGGGGCAGGGGGCCGTCTGGAAACACCATATATTTT
-,TRBV6-5,TRBJ2-7,-,11,CASRQGSEQYF,TGTGCCAGCAGGCAGGGGTCCGAGCAGTACTTC
-,TRBV18,TRBJ2-7,TRBD2,15,CASSKTSPYSYEQYF,TGTGCCAGCTCCAAGACTAGCCCCTACTCCTACGAGCAGTACTTC
-,TRBV27,TRBJ1-3,-,15,CASSTAGRSGNTIYF,TGTGCCAGCAGCACGGCAGGGAGGTCTGGAAACACCATATATTTT
-,TRBV27,TRBJ1-3,-,15,CASSSWTDSGNTIYF,TGTGCCAGCAGTTCCTGGACAGACTCTGGAAACACCATATATTTT
-,TRBV9,TRBJ2-1,TRBD2,15,CASSVSSGGAYEQFF,TGTGCCAGCAGCGTATCTAGCGGGGGGGCCTATGAGCAGTTCTTC
-,TRBV25-1,TRBJ1-3,-,15,CASSEQGLSGNTIYF,TGTGCCAGCAGTGAACAGGGGCTCTCTGGAAACACCATATATTTT
medium-sized,TRBV30,TRBJ1-2,-,15,CAWSATVGWSSGYTF,TGTGCCTGGAGTGCTACCGTCGGGTGGAGCAGTGGCTACACCTTC
-,TRBV3-1/TRBV3-2,TRBJ1-1,TRBD1,16,CASSPFTGVMNTEAFF,TGTGCCAGCAGCCCTTTTACAGGGGTAATGAACACTGAAGCTTTCTTT
-,TRBV27,TRBJ1-4,-,13,CASSFSGYEKLFF,TGTGCCAGCAGTTTTTCAGGGTATGAAAAACTGTTTTTT
few,TRBV3-1/TRBV3-2,TRBJ2-1,TRBD2,19,CASSQAWTSGVSSYNEQFF,TGTGCCAGCAGCCAAGCCTGGACTAGCGGGGTTAGCTCCTACAATGAGCAGTTCTTC
-,TRBV4-2,TRBJ1-3,-,13,CASLESSGNTIYF,TGTGCCAGCCTAGAGAGCTCTGGAAACACCATATATTTT
-,TRBV7-8,TRBJ2-3,-,13,CASMNSRTDTQYF,TGTGCCAGCATGAACTCCCGCACAGATACGCAGTATTTT
-,TRBV3-1/TRBV3-2,TRBJ1-6,-,14,CASSQVTEGSPLHF,TGTGCCAGCAGCCAAGTAACCGAGGGATCACCCCTCCACTTT
-,TRBV7-2,TRBJ1-3,-,13,CASSFLEGNTIYF,TGTGCCAGCAGCTTCTTGGAGGGAAACACCATATATTTT
-,TRBV7-2,TRBJ1-3,-,15,CASSPTRGAGNTIYF,TGTGCCAGCAGCCCCACTCGGGGGGCTGGAAACACCATATATTTT